This TCR beta chain is drawn from a study of CD8 T cells in Susac syndrome. The study's findings and limits: The study's TCR sequencing and HLA analysis drew on a certain number of individuals. That number was acknowledged as relatively small.

With random hexamers, reverse transcription was performed on roughly 0.5 to 1 ug of RNA. Across 54 Vbeta and 13 Jbeta, immunoSEQ multiplex PCR amplified TCR beta CDR3. TCRdb re-derived calls from the immunoSEQ multiplex PCR reads in MiXCR, one entry per CDR3 protein. Altogether about 47,000 distinct CDR3 sequences are present, 80% to 95% being singletons, with the ten largest covering around 0.42%. CDR3 length equals 17 residues. The ends lost 0 bases at V and 0 bases at J; junction bases unmatched: 4. Germline loops: CDR1 SGHDT, CDR2 YYEEEE. This clonotype showed up just a few times. Its antigen is not known. Sequencing targeted TCR beta in T cells from blood (CD8+ and CD4+).

The specimen was CD8+ T cells from PBMCs. The receptor was derived from a human donor in good health. J is TRBJ2-1 and V is TRBV5-6, with TRBD2 identical over 9 bases. DNA of the CDR3: TGTGCCAGCAGCTTGGGGCTAGCGGGGTACTCCTACAATGAGCAGTTCTTC. Protein product: CASSLGLAGYSYNEQFF.